This TCR beta chain was recovered during a study of OX40 agonist ivuxolimab in advanced cancers. Background on the study: At doses from 0.01 to 10 mg/kg, patients were given intravenous ivuxolimab every 2 weeks. Participants could have had prior anti-PD-1, anti-PD-L1 or anti-CTLA-4 therapy, and roughly 39% had some. Points from the study as a whole: Blood T cells, both CD4+ and CD8+, expanded clonally by week 6 at 0.1 to 3.0 mg/kg.

TCRdb's copy holds only in-frame clones and misses some; the assay was immunoSEQ multiplex PCR. The profile shows around 25,000 clones, 83% of them singletons. In this sample, this clone turned up a few times. Its specificity is not known. The germline V gene has CDR1 MNHEY and CDR2 SVGAGI. This CDR3 contains 16 residues. J gave up 1 base and V 0 bases, and 2 bases lay outside the gene matches. The sample consisted of CD4+ or CD8+ T cells sorted from blood, taken in a trial of the OX40 agonist ivuxolimab. This TCR was sampled from an adult with an advanced solid tumor such as melanoma, head and neck, liver or kidney cancer. The rearrangement links TRBV6-5 to TRBJ2-2, with TRBD2 matching 7 bases. In DNA form, the CDR3 reads TGTGCCAGCAGTTACTCGTGGGGGGGGAACACCGGGGAGCTGTTTTTT. It encodes CASSYSWGGNTGELFF.